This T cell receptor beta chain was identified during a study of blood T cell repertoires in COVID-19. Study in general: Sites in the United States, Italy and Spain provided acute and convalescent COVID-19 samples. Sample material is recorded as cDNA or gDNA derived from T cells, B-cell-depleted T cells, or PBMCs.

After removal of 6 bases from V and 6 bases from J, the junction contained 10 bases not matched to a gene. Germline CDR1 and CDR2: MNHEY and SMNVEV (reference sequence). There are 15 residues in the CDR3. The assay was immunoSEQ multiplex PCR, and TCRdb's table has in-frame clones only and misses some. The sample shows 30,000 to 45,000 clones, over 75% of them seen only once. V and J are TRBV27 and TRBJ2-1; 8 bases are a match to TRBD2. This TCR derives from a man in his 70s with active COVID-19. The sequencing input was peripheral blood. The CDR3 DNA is TGTGCCAGCAGCTTTTCGGGAGGGCCACTCAATGAGCAGTTCTTC. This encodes CASSFSGGPLNEQFF.